This TCR beta chain was captured by sequencing in a study of T-cell reconstitution after alpha-beta-depleted transplantation in children. The TCRbeta library was prepared with unique molecular identifiers. TCRdb passed the PCR reads through MiXCR, listing each CDR3 protein once. The table shows about 300,000 distinct CDR3 sequences, with 7.5% to 9% occurring only once. Many counts were recorded for this clonotype. The antigen remains unidentified. Study conclusions and caveats: Newly produced T cells mostly accounted for T-cell counts and diversity one year post-transplant. There were reportedly several hundred expanded graft clones from which alpha-beta T cells came about two months after transplant. Some patients' high day-60 TCRbeta diversity was traced to surviving recipient T cells and thymic progenitors.

V was pared by 7 bases and J by 8 bases, with 9 bases between. The CDR3 extends over 12 amino acids. The germline V gene has CDR1 SEHNR and CDR2 FQNEAQ (reference sequence). The chain carries TRBV7-9 and TRBJ1-6; D uncertain. The source of this sequence is a female patient aged 2-10 years who had a stem cell transplant for Fanconi anemia, so the T cells may come from the graft donor. The source material was peripheral blood, sampled 360 days after TCRalphabeta/CD19-depleted stem cell transplant. The CDR3 region has the DNA TGTGCCAGCACCGAGGGAGATTCACCCCTCCACTTT. Translated, it gives CASTEGDSPLHF. The entire variable domain, with the rest obtained from reference TRBV7-9 and TRBJ1-6, is as follows: DTGVSQNPRHKITKRGQNVTFRCDPISEHNRLYWYRQTLGQGPEFLTYFQNEAQLEKSRLLSDRFSAERPKGSFSTLEIQRTEQGDSAMYLCASTEGDSPLHFGNGTRLTVT.